A single sample gave rise to the 7 T cell receptor beta chains below, sequenced in a study of a mutant IDH1 vaccine in newly diagnosed glioma. Assay used: immunoSEQ multiplex PCR; TCRdb lists only in-frame clones, some missing. Of tens of thousands of clones in the sample, roughly 91% were seen once. No cognate antigen is known for these TCRs. Time point specified: week 11, during vaccination. Vaccination used 300 ug of mutant IDH1 20-mer peptide per dose, with topical imiquimod. Specimen: PBMCs, collected from a glioma patient whose treatment included an IDH1 peptide vaccine. The receptors stem from a man aged 45 to 65 with glioma.

V usage is TRBV1 and J usage is TRBJ2-2; the DNA was not used to check the table's D call, TRBD2. TRBV1 has pseudogene status. This CDR3 spans 14 amino acids. CDR3: CTSSLGGAPGELFF. The DNA for the CDR3 is TGCACCAGCAGCCTGGGGGGGGCTCCCGGGGAGCTGTTTTTT.

The rearrangement uses TRBV9 and TRBJ2-2; D perhaps matches TRBD1 (5 bases). V was clipped by 4 bases and J by 7 bases, with 17 bases between them. In germline, CDR1 is SGDLS, CDR2 YYNGEE. The CDR3 contains 15 residues. DNA of the CDR3: TGTGCCAGCAGCCCTAGACAGACCCGCAACGGGGAGCTGTTTTTT. Amino acid sequence: CASSPRQTRNGELFF.

This chain's CDR3 is CASSNTESPYEQYF. In nucleotides, the CDR3 is TGCGCCAGCAGCAATACAGAGTCACCCTACGAGCAGTACTTC. The chain is built from TRBV5-1 and TRBJ2-7; the D is unclear. The germline gives CDR1 SGHRS, CDR2 YFSETQ. This CDR3 has 14 residues. The ends were cut back, 4 bases at V and 2 bases at J, with 13 bases in the middle.

This clone occurred once. The rearrangement joins TRBV7-8 to TRBJ1-5; D is perhaps TRBD1 (5 bases). V gave up 1 base and J gave up 4 bases, with 11 bases separating them. The CDR3 spans 15 residues. Germline assignment: CDR1 SGHVS and CDR2 FQNEAQ. The CDR3 nucleotides read TGTGCCAGCAGCTTAGGCAGGGTCTCGAATCAGCCCCAGCATTTT. Encoded protein: CASSLGRVSNQPQHF.

V and J are TRBV7-3 and TRBJ2-7; 7 bases line up with TRBD1. In germline, CDR1 is SGHTA, CDR2 FQGTGA. Trimming removed 2 bases from V and 5 bases from J; junction bases left unmatched: 9. The CDR3 totals 15 residues. The CDR3 sequence: CASSLSGTATDEQYF. The CDR3 nucleotides are TGTGCCAGCAGCTTATCAGGGACAGCGACTGACGAGCAGTACTTC.

The sample holds one count of this clone. This chain uses TRBV7-2 with TRBJ1-1, with a possible D match to TRBD1 (5 bases). Germline V gene lookup returns CDR1 SGHTA and CDR2 FQGNSA. The germline V and J ends were trimmed by 2 bases and 5 bases, with 12 bases remaining between them. CDR3 length equals 14 residues. The CDR3 DNA reads as TGTGCCAGCAGCTTATTCAGGGAATGGACTGAAGCTTTCTTT. This codes for CASSLFREWTEAFF.

The rearrangement links TRBV25-1 to TRBJ2-5; no clear D. Trimming pared 0 bases from V and 5 bases from J, leaving 10 bases between. Germline CDR1 and CDR2: MGHDK and SYGVNS. The CDR3 is made up of 14 amino acids. The CDR3 DNA sequence: TGTGCCAGCAGTGAATATGGCCTCGGGGAGACCCAGTACTTC. Translation gives CASSEYGLGETQYF.